These T cell receptor beta chains were read from a single sample in a study of naive and memory T cell subsets. TCRdb redid the calling of the UMI-ligation and nested PCR reads with MiXCR, one entry per CDR3 protein. The sample gives 30,000 to 40,000 distinct CDR3 sequences, around a sixth of which show up once; about 3.6% is in the top ten. The source material was effector memory CD4+ T cells from blood. These receptors all come from a human donor in good health. The CDR3 runs from the conserved cysteine through the conserved F or W. The D gene is left open where the match is weak. The listing skips clone size in some rows; elsewhere it reads once, few, many or a size class.

V gene,D gene,J gene,clone size,CDR3 protein,CDR3 DNA
TRBV28,TRBD2,TRBJ2-7,NA,CASSSIAGREYEQYF,TGTGCCAGCAGTTCGATAGCGGGCAGGGAATACGAGCAGTACTTC
TRBV20-1,NA,TRBJ2-2,NA,CSVLPLTGMIDTGELFF,TGCAGTGTTTTGCCCCTTACAGGGATGATTGACACCGGGGAGCTGTTTTTT
TRBV29-1,TRBD1,TRBJ2-7,many,CSVKTGGPYEQYF,TGCAGCGTTAAGACAGGGGGTCCCTACGAGCAGTACTTC
TRBV12-5,NA,TRBJ1-5,NA,CASGKGPGVSNQPQHF,TGTGCTAGTGGAAAGGGCCCAGGGGTAAGCAATCAGCCCCAGCATTTT
TRBV6-6,NA,TRBJ1-2,few,CASSYSGRVIGGYTF,TGTGCCAGCAGTTACTCTGGGAGGGTGATCGGAGGCTACACCTTC
TRBV5-1,NA,TRBJ2-3,NA,CASSWGFGDTQYF,TGCGCCAGCAGCTGGGGGTTTGGCGATACGCAGTATTTT
TRBV3-1,NA,TRBJ1-1,NA,CASSPTMNTEAFF,TGTGCCAGCAGCCCCACTATGAACACTGAAGCTTTCTTT
TRBV12-3/TRBV12-4,NA,TRBJ1-5,NA,CASRDTSNQPQHF,TGTGCCAGCAGGGATACTAGCAATCAGCCCCAGCATTTT
TRBV7-2,NA,TRBJ1-1,many,CASSLHSLNTEAFF,TGTGCCAGCAGCCTTCACAGCTTGAACACTGAAGCTTTCTTT
TRBV12-3/TRBV12-4,TRBD1,TRBJ2-7,few,CASSLGQGAHEQYF,TGTGCCAGCAGTTTAGGACAGGGGGCCCACGAGCAGTACTTC
TRBV29-1,NA,TRBJ1-2,many,CSVVKGAISYGYTF,TGCAGCGTTGTTAAGGGAGCGATAAGCTATGGCTACACCTTC
TRBV19,NA,TRBJ1-5,few,CASSIQGTSNQPQHF,TGTGCCAGTAGTATTCAGGGGACCAGCAATCAGCCCCAGCATTTT
TRBV28,NA,TRBJ1-5,few,CASSSTLGQPQHF,TGTGCCAGCAGTTCTACTTTGGGGCAGCCCCAGCATTTT
TRBV3-1,TRBD2,TRBJ2-2,NA,CASSLKLAGNTGELFF,TGTGCCAGCAGCCTTAAACTAGCGGGGAACACCGGGGAGCTGTTTTTT
TRBV6-5,NA,TRBJ1-1,many,CASSLPGRLTEAFF,TGTGCCAGCAGCCTGCCGGGTCGCCTTACTGAAGCTTTCTTT
TRBV11-2,NA,TRBJ1-5,many,CASSPTVGNQPQHF,TGTGCCAGCAGCCCGACAGTCGGTAATCAGCCCCAGCATTTT
TRBV28,TRBD2,TRBJ2-5,few,CASSFAGLAAGTQYF,TGTGCCAGCAGTTTCGCCGGACTAGCTGCTGGGACCCAGTACTTC
TRBV20-1,NA,TRBJ1-6,many,CSARDRGAGGVSPLHF,TGCAGTGCCAGAGATAGAGGCGCGGGGGGCGTTTCACCCCTCCACTTT
TRBV29-1,TRBD1,TRBJ1-1,many,CSAGGGQGDSEAFF,TGCAGCGCTGGAGGGGGACAGGGGGACTCTGAAGCTTTCTTT
TRBV6-2/TRBV6-3,NA,TRBJ1-1,many,CASSYIPGGMNTEAFF,TGTGCCAGCAGTTACATCCCGGGGGGGATGAACACTGAAGCTTTCTTT
TRBV2,TRBD2,TRBJ2-1,once,CASQGLASQSKQFF,TGTGCTTCTCAGGGACTAGCCTCCCAGTCGAAGCAGTTCTTC
TRBV6-2/TRBV6-3,NA,TRBJ2-1,NA,CASSYSTRPGYNEQFF,TGTGCCAGCAGTTACTCGACAAGGCCAGGATACAATGAGCAGTTCTTC
TRBV7-9,TRBD1,TRBJ2-4,NA,CASSRAAGQGMHIQYF,TGTGCCAGCAGCCGAGCGGCGGGACAGGGGATGCACATTCAGTACTTC
TRBV7-7,TRBD2,TRBJ2-1,NA,CASSARGLAGGENEQFF,TGTGCTAGCAGCGCCAGGGGACTAGCGGGAGGGGAGAATGAGCAGTTCTTC
TRBV20-1,TRBD1,TRBJ1-6,NA,CSARVATGQMNSPLHF,TGCAGTGCTAGGGTGGCAACGGGACAGATGAATTCACCCCTCCACTTT
TRBV9,TRBD1,TRBJ1-2,few,CASSDTGQGRRYTF,TGTGCCAGCAGCGATACGGGACAGGGTCGGCGCTACACCTTC
TRBV3-1,TRBD1,TRBJ2-7,many,CASSLTGAAKQYF,TGTGCCAGCAGCTTAACAGGGGCCGCAAAGCAGTACTTC
TRBV5-1,NA,TRBJ2-1,NA,CASSRRHSDNEQFF,TGCGCCAGCAGCCGCCGACATTCGGACAATGAGCAGTTCTTC
TRBV7-9,NA,TRBJ1-1,medium-sized,CASSLAVGPNTEAFF,TGTGCCAGCAGCTTAGCGGTGGGACCGAACACTGAAGCTTTCTTT
TRBV12-3/TRBV12-4,NA,TRBJ2-3,NA,CASRDQRAADTQYF,TGTGCCAGCAGAGACCAGCGGGCCGCAGATACGCAGTATTTT
TRBV30,NA,TRBJ2-1,NA,CAWRASARRSYNEQFF,TGTGCCTGGAGGGCCTCAGCCCGGCGTTCCTACAATGAGCAGTTCTTC
TRBV29-1,TRBD2,TRBJ2-7,NA,CSVTKRSGSFGGGGYEQYF,TGCAGCGTTACAAAGCGTAGCGGGAGTTTCGGCGGTGGGGGCTACGAGCAGTACTTC
TRBV4-3,NA,TRBJ1-1,medium-sized,CASSHSLGRGGTEAFF,TGCGCCAGCAGCCATAGCCTAGGAAGAGGGGGAACTGAAGCTTTCTTT
TRBV5-4,TRBD2,TRBJ2-7,NA,CASSFPGTSGRYEQYF,TGTGCCAGCAGCTTCCCAGGGACTAGCGGGCGCTACGAGCAGTACTTC
TRBV3-1,NA,TRBJ1-6,NA,CASSRSGGRDKDSPLHF,TGTGCCAGCAGCCGTTCTGGTGGCAGGGACAAGGATTCACCCCTCCACTTT
TRBV6-4,TRBD2,TRBJ2-5,NA,CASSDGGRLLRKTQYF,TGTGCCAGCAGTGACGGCGGGAGGCTTCTCCGAAAGACCCAGTACTTC
TRBV6-2/TRBV6-3,NA,TRBJ2-5,NA,CASSSRRMETQYF,TGTGCCAGCAGTTCCCGGCGGATGGAGACCCAGTACTTC
TRBV2,NA,TRBJ1-5,few,CASKRESIQPQHF,TGTGCCAGCAAAAGGGAGTCAATTCAGCCCCAGCATTTT
TRBV20-1,NA,TRBJ2-3,NA,CSARDSGWTDTQYF,TGCAGTGCTAGAGATTCAGGGTGGACAGATACGCAGTATTTT
TRBV25-1,NA,TRBJ1-5,few,CASSEYGGSNQPQHF,TGTGCCAGCAGTGAATATGGGGGGAGCAATCAGCCCCAGCATTTT
TRBV7-8,NA,TRBJ1-2,NA,CASSRTRDYGYTF,TGTGCCAGCAGCCGGACTCGGGACTATGGCTACACCTTC